This T cell receptor (beta chain) was documented in a study of blood T cells in healthy people across ages. Findings of the study overall: One million T cells yielded diversity estimates that were considered underestimates. Naive CD4+ cell counts and diversity both ran higher in long-lived than in aged donors.

Every donor provided approximately 10 milliliters of peripheral blood. Next came a second PCR, run for roughly 6 to 11 cycles, which used a sample-barcoded 5' primer along with a J-beta primer mix. Template switching added a 12-random-nucleotide identifier to every cDNA molecule. One entry per CDR3 protein results from TCRdb running MiXCR on the 5' RACE reads. The repertoire includes around 1,000,000 distinct CDR3 sequences, more than 30% of them detected once, and approximately 14% sits in the top ten. As regards this clonotype: Its antigen is still unknown.

Sample: blood. The source is a man aged 18 to 30 in good health.

DNA for the CDR3: TGTGCCAGCAGCCCGCGGGACGTTCCTACAACCTACGAGCAGTACTTC. It yields the protein CASSPRDVPTTYEQYF. The J gene is TRBJ2-7, the V gene TRBV7-9; D perhaps matches TRBD2 (6 bases). Germline V gives CDR1 SEHNR, CDR2 FQNEAQ (reference sequence). V lost 5 bases, J lost 2 bases, and 19 bases lay in between. This CDR3 comprises 16 residues.